Included here is one TCR beta chain sequence, with context. This PCR relied on a set of 60 Vbeta primers and 13 Jbeta primers. The assay was immunoSEQ multiplex PCR, and TCRdb's table has in-frame clones only and misses some. The table for this sample gives around 50,000 clones. The record originates from a study of cytomegalovirus exposure and HLA in healthy donors. The germline V gene has CDR1 GTSNPN and CDR2 SVGIG (reference sequence). The germline V and J ends were trimmed by 3 bases and 0 bases, with 9 bases remaining between them. The CDR3 totals 15 residues. Sequencing was carried out using PBMCs. The source is a woman aged 30 to 39 in good health and CMV-seropositive. V is TRBV30 and J is TRBJ2-6; D may be TRBD2 (5 bases). The CDR3 sequence is CAWRSEGSGANVLTF. The DNA of the CDR3 is TGTGCCTGGAGGTCCGAGGGCTCTGGGGCCAACGTCCTGACTTTC.